Presented here are 10 T cell receptor beta chains from one specimen sequenced in a study of PD-L1 blockade in urothelial cancer. This table comes from immunoSEQ multiplex PCR, and its TCRdb copy is limited to in-frame clones, with some not included. In the table there are 30,000 to 35,000 clones, about 79% of which are singletons. Sequencing used PBMCs, obtained around atezolizumab (anti-PD-L1) treatment. The receptors come from a man aged 55-75 years with urothelial cancer.

This clone was seen only once. A clone one base away is much larger, so this may be a read error. The gene calls are TRBV6-5 and TRBJ2-7; D perhaps matches TRBD1 (6 bases). V lost 7 bases and J lost 0, with 13 bases in between. The CDR3 consists of 14 residues. Germline V gene sequence: CDR1 MNHEY, CDR2 SVGAGI. Here the CDR3 reads CASIGRDNSYEQYF. CDR3 sequence (DNA): TGTGCCAGCATCGGCCGGGACAACTCCTACGAGCAGTACTTC.

The chain uses TRBV14 and TRBJ2-3, with 11 bases matching TRBD1. With V trimmed by 1 base and J by 4 bases, 4 bases remained unmatched. The length of the CDR3 is 16 residues. Germline CDR1 and CDR2: SGHDN and FVKESK. CDR3 residues: CASSQGTGGRSDTQYF. In nucleotides, the CDR3 is TGTGCCAGCAGCCAAGGGACAGGGGGCCGGTCAGATACGCAGTATTTT.

The chain carries TRBV6-4 and TRBJ1-5; D gene ambiguous. V shed 4 bases and J shed 4 bases, with 8 bases lying between them. CDR1 and CDR2 (germline): MRHNA, SNTAGT. The CDR3 is 13 amino acids. CDR3 protein: CASSVEVNQPQHF. CDR3 DNA: TGTGCCAGCAGTGTAGAAGTAAATCAGCCCCAGCATTTT.

CDR3 residues: CASRASGTTNTGELFF. The CDR3 DNA is TGCGCCAGCCGTGCCTCAGGGACTACGAACACCGGGGAGCTGTTTTTT. The chain joins TRBV5-1 to TRBJ2-2; 7 bases are a match to TRBD2. There are 16 residues in the CDR3. Germline CDR1 and CDR2: SGHRS and YFSETQ. After removal of 7 bases from V and 0 bases from J, the junction contained 9 bases not matched to a gene. Full variable domain (rest looked up from reference TRBV5-1 and TRBJ2-2): KAGVTQTPRYLIKTRGQQVTLSCSPISGHRSVSWYQQTPGQGLQFLFEYFSETQRNKGNFPGRFSGRQFSNSRSEMNVSTLELGDSALYLCASRASGTTNTGELFFGEGSRLTVL.

The chain joins TRBV5-6 to TRBJ2-1, with TRBD2 matching over 8 bases. V trimming: 1 base; J trimming: 4 bases; junction bases outside the gene matches: 7. Germline loops: CDR1 SGHDT, CDR2 YYEEEE. The CDR3 runs to 16 residues. The CDR3 DNA reads as TGTGCCAGCAGCTTGCGACTAGCGCATAATTACAATGAGCAGTTCTTC. This sequence encodes CASSLRLAHNYNEQFF.

The CDR3 DNA is TGCGCCAGCAGCATAACAGGGGGAGCTAATGAAAAACTGTTTTTT. Residues: CASSITGGANEKLFF. The chain is built from TRBV5-1 and TRBJ1-4, with 8 bases that match TRBD1. CDR3 size: 15 residues. Germline values: CDR1 SGHRS, CDR2 YFSETQ. Trimming at V came to 4 bases and at J to 3 bases, leaving 5 bases not matched to a gene. Full variable domain (missing parts from reference TRBV5-1 and TRBJ1-4): KAGVTQTPRYLIKTRGQQVTLSCSPISGHRSVSWYQQTPGQGLQFLFEYFSETQRNKGNFPGRFSGRQFSNSRSEMNVSTLELGDSALYLCASSITGGANEKLFFGSGTQLSVL.

This chain connects TRBV28 to TRBJ2-1; 11 bases fit TRBD2. The ends lost 2 bases at V and 6 bases at J; junction bases unmatched: 3. Germline CDR1 is MDHEN and CDR2 is SYDVKM. The CDR3 loop spans 15 amino acids. This chain's CDR3 is CASSLIAGGGNEQFF. Here the CDR3 DNA reads TGTGCCAGCAGTTTAATAGCGGGAGGGGGCAATGAGCAGTTCTTC.

The chain recombines TRBV5-4 with TRBJ2-1, with 8 nucleotides matching TRBD1. Germline CDR1 is SGHNT and CDR2 is YYREEE (reference sequence). The ends lost 4 bases at V and 3 bases at J; junction bases unmatched: 6. The CDR3 is 15 amino acids. The CDR3 nucleotides are TGTGCCAGCAGCACGGACAGGGTGGTCTACAATGAGCAGTTCTTC. Protein product: CASSTDRVVYNEQFF.

V and J are TRBV9 and TRBJ1-6; possible D gene TRBD1, 5 bases. The CDR3 has 16 amino acids. Germline V gene sequence: CDR1 SGDLS, CDR2 YYNGEE. V was cut by 3 bases and J by 0 bases, with 10 bases left in between. The CDR3 DNA sequence: TGTGCCAGCAGCGCCGCGGGACGCTCCTATAATTCACCCCTCCACTTT. Protein: CASSAAGRSYNSPLHF. The complete variable domain, with remaining parts taken from reference TRBV9 and TRBJ1-6, reads DSGVTQTPKHLITATGQRVTLRCSPRSGDLSVYWYQQSLDQGLQFLIQYYNGEERAKGNILERFSAQQFPDLHSELNLSSLELGDSALYFCASSAAGRSYNSPLHFGNGTRLTVT.

The V and J genes are TRBV29-1 and TRBJ2-7, with TRBD2 matching 9 bases. The junction had 7 bases not matched to a gene; V was cut back by 4 bases and J by 6 bases. The CDR3 spans 13 residues. The germline V gene encodes CDR1 SQVTM and CDR2 ANQGSEA. The CDR3 region is CSVVAGGPREQYF. As DNA, the CDR3 is TGCAGCGTTGTGGCGGGGGGGCCCCGCGAGCAGTACTTC.